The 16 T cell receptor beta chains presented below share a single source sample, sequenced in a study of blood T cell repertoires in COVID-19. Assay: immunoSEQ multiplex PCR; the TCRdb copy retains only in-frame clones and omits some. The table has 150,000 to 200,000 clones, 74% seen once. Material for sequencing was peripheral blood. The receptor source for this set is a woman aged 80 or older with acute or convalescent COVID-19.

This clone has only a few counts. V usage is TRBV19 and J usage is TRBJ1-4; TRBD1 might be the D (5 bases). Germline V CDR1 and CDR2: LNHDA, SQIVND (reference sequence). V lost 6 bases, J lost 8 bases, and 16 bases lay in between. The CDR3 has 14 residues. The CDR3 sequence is CASRPTDAGEKLFF. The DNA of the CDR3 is TGTGCCAGTAGGCCGACAGACGCTGGAGAAAAACTGTTTTTT.

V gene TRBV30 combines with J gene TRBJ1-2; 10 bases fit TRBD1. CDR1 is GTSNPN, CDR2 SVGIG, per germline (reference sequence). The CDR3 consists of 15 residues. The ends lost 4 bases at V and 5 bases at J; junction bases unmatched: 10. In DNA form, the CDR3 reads TGTGCCTGGATTCCTCCCCCGGGACAGGGGTATGGCTACACCTTC. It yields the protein CAWIPPPGQGYGYTF.

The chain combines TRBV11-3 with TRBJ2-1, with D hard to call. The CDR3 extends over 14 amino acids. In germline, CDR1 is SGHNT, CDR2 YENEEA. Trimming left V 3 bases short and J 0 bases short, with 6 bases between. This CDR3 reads CASSFTNSYNEQFF. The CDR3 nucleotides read TGTGCCAGCAGCTTCACTAACTCCTACAATGAGCAGTTCTTC.

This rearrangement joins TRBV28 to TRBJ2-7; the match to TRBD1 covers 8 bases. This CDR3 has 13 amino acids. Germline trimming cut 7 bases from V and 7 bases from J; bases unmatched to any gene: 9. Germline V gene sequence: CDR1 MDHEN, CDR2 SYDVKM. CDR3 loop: CASMRQGAGEQYF. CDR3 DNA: TGTGCCAGCATGAGGCAGGGGGCTGGGGAGCAGTACTTC.

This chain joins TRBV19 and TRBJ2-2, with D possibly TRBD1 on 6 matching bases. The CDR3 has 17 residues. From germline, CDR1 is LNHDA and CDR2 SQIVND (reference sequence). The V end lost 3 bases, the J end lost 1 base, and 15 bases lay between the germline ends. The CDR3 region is CASSISPGQRNTGELFF. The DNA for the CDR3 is TGTGCCAGTAGTATCTCTCCGGGACAACGGAACACCGGGGAGCTGTTTTTT.

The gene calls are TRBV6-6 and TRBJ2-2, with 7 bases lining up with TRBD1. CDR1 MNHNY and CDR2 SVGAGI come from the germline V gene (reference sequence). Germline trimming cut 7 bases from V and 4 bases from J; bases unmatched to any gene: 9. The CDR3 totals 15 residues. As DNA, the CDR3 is TGTGCCAGCAAGGACCACGACAGGGTCACCGGGGAGCTGTTTTTT. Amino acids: CASKDHDRVTGELFF.

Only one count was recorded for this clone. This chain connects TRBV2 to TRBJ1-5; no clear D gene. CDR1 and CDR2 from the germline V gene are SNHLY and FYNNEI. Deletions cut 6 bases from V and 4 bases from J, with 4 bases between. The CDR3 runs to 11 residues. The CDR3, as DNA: TGTGCCAGCAGGCAGAATCAGCCCCAGCATTTT. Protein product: CASRQNQPQHF.

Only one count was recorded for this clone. The CDR3 DNA sequence: TGTGCCACCAGTGACTCTGACAGGGGCCTCGGGCAGCCCCAGCATTTT. Protein: CATSDSDRGLGQPQHF. The chain has TRBV24-1 and TRBJ1-5, with 8 bases aligning to TRBD1. Germline V lookup: CDR1 KGHDR, CDR2 SFDVKD. The CDR3 consists of 16 residues. V was clipped by 4 bases and J by 7 bases; unmatched bases: 11.

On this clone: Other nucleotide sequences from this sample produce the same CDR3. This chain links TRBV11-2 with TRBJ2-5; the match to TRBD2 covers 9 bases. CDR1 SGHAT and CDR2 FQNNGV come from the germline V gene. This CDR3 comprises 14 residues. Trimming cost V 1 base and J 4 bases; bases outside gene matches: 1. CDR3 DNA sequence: TGTGCCAGCAGCTTAGTACTAGCGGGAGAGACCCAGTACTTC. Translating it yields CASSLVLAGETQYF.

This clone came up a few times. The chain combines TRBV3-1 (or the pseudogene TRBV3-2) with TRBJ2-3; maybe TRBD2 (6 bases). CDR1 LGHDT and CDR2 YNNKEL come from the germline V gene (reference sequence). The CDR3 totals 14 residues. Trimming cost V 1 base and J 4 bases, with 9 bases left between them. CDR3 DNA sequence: TGTGCCAGCAGCCAAGGACTAGTGGCAGATACGCAGTATTTT. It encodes CASSQGLVADTQYF.

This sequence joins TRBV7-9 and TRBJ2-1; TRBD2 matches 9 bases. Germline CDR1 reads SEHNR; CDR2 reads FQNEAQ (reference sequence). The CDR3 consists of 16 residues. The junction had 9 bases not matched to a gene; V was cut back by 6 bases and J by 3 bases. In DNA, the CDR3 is TGTGCCAGCAGGGAACTTGTAGCGGGAGACTACAATGAGCAGTTCTTC. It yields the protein CASRELVAGDYNEQFF. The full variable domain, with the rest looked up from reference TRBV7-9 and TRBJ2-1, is DTGVSQNPRHKITKRGQNVTFRCDPISEHNRLYWYRQTLGQGPEFLTYFQNEAQLEKSRLLSDRFSAERPKGSFSTLEIQRTEQGDSAMYLCASRELVAGDYNEQFFGPGTRLTVL.

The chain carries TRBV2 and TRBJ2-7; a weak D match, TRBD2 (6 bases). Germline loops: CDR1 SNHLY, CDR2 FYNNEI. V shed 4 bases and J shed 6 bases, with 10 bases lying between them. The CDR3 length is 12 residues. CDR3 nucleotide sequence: TGTGCCAGCAGTGGCGCCGGGGGCGAGCAGTACTTC. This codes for CASSGAGGEQYF.

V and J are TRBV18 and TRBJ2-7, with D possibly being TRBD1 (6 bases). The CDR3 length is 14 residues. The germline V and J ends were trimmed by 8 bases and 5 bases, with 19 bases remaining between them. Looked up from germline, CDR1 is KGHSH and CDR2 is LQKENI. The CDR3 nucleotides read TGTGCCAGCACCAAAACAGGGTTGACTGACGAGCAGTACTTC. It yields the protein CASTKTGLTDEQYF.

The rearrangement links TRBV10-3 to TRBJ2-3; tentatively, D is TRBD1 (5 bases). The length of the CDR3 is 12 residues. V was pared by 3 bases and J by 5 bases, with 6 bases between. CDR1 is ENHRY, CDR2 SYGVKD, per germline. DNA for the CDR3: TGTGCCATCAGTGATCAGGGAGATACGCAGTATTTT. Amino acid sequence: CAISDQGDTQYF.

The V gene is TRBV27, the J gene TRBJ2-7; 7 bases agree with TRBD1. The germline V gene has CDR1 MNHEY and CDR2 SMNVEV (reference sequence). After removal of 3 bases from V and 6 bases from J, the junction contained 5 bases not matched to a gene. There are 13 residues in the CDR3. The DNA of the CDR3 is TGTGCCAGCAGTTTTGACAGGGATGGCGAGCAGTACTTC. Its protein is CASSFDRDGEQYF.

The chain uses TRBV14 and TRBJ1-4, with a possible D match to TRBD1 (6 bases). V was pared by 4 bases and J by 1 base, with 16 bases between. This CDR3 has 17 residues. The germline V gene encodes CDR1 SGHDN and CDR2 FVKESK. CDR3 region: CASSPLSGGRTNEKLFF. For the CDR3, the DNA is TGTGCCAGCAGCCCTTTGAGCGGGGGGCGAACTAATGAAAAACTGTTTTTT.